Following are 11 T cell receptor beta chains from one sample sequenced in a study of shared clonotypes between healthy human individuals. The protocol was immunoSEQ multiplex PCR, while the TCRdb copy is restricted to in-frame clones and leaves out a portion. This table holds a few million clones, approximately 96% found once. Sequencing used naive CD4+ T cells sorted from blood. This sample's subset: CD45RA+ positively selected. The receptors derive from a young man in good health.

The chain is built from TRBV11-2 and TRBJ1-1, with 10 bases fitting TRBD1. The CDR3 runs 15 residues. Germline V CDR1 and CDR2: SGHAT, FQNNGV. The V and J ends lost 3 bases and 4 bases, in that order; junction bases with no gene match: 5. The CDR3, as DNA: TGTGCCAGCAGCTTTTGGACAGGGGGGGTCACTGAAGCTTTCTTT. Translation gives CASSFWTGGVTEAFF.

V and J are TRBV6-1 and TRBJ2-7, with no clear D. Trimming removed 3 bases at V and 4 bases at J, with 10 bases between. The CDR3 is made up of 13 amino acids. Germline V CDR1 and CDR2: MNHNS, SASEGT. The DNA for the CDR3 is TGTGCCAGCAGTGAGCAAGCTAGGTACGAGCAGTACTTC. As protein: CASSEQARYEQYF.

The chain is built from TRBV6-5 and TRBJ1-5; TRBD1 aligns across 9 bases. With V trimmed by 8 bases and J by 3 bases, 5 bases remained unmatched. The CDR3 sequence is 14 residues long. The germline V gene has CDR1 MNHEY and CDR2 SVGAGI. CDR3 region: CASGTGGNNQPQHF. The CDR3 bases are TGTGCCAGCGGCACAGGGGGCAACAATCAGCCCCAGCATTTT.

CDR3 sequence reads: CASSEGTSGFTDTQYF. The CDR3 coding sequence is TGTGCCAGTAGTGAGGGGACTAGCGGATTCACAGATACGCAGTATTTT. This chain joins TRBV19 and TRBJ2-3, with 11 positions matching TRBD2. The CDR3 spans 16 residues. Germline assignment: CDR1 LNHDA and CDR2 SQIVND (reference sequence). Trimming cost V 5 bases and J 2 bases; bases outside gene matches: 6.

J is TRBJ1-4 and V is TRBV19, with TRBD1 matching over 7 bases. J lost 5 bases, V lost 6 bases, and 9 bases had no gene match. The CDR3 loop spans 15 amino acids. From germline, CDR1 is LNHDA and CDR2 SQIVND (reference sequence). CDR3 residues: CASSTQGGANEKLFF. DNA for the CDR3: TGTGCCAGTAGCACCCAGGGGGGGGCCAATGAAAAACTGTTTTTT. The variable domain in full, completed from reference TRBV19 and TRBJ1-4, reads DGGITQSPKYLFRKEGQNVTLSCEQNLNHDAMYWYRQDPGQGLRLIYYSQIVNDFQKGDIAEGYSVSREKKESFPLTVTSAQKNPTAFYLCASSTQGGANEKLFFGSGTQLSVL.

V is TRBV9 and J is TRBJ2-2; D is unresolved. The CDR3 is made up of 14 amino acids. The germline V and J ends were trimmed by 2 bases and 8 bases, with 13 bases remaining between them. Germline CDR1 and CDR2: SGDLS and YYNGEE. The CDR3 DNA follows: TGTGCCAGCAGCGTTACAGCATTGGGGGGGGAGCTGTTTTTT. Encoded protein: CASSVTALGGELFF. Filled out from reference TRBV9 and TRBJ2-2, the complete variable domain reads DSGVTQTPKHLITATGQRVTLRCSPRSGDLSVYWYQQSLDQGLQFLIQYYNGEERAKGNILERFSAQQFPDLHSELNLSSLELGDSALYFCASSVTALGGELFFGEGSRLTVL.

The J gene is TRBJ2-3, the V gene TRBV5-5; 14 bases agree with TRBD2. The CDR3 contains 16 residues. After removal of 3 bases from V and 3 bases from J, the junction contained 3 bases not matched to a gene. The germline V gene encodes CDR1 SGHKS and CDR2 YYEKEE (reference sequence). The CDR3 DNA is TGTGCCAGCAGCTACGGGACTAGCGGGGGAACAGATACGCAGTATTTT. Translation: CASSYGTSGGTDTQYF.

The genes are TRBV19 and TRBJ2-7, with D unclear. The CDR3 contains 13 residues. Germline V gene data show CDR1 as LNHDA and CDR2 as SQIVND (reference sequence). V lost 7 bases and J 5 bases, leaving 15 bases between the germline ends. The CDR3 sequence: CASKLVGKDEQYF. The CDR3 nucleotides are TGTGCCAGTAAATTAGTAGGGAAGGACGAGCAGTACTTC.

V and J are TRBV5-6 and TRBJ2-7; D is ambiguous. Germline V gives CDR1 SGHDT, CDR2 YYEEEE. This CDR3 has 11 residues. The ends were cut back, 0 bases at V and 6 bases at J, with 4 bases in the middle. CDR3 protein: CASSLEAEQYF. The CDR3 region has the DNA TGTGCCAGCAGCTTGGAGGCCGAGCAGTACTTC.

This clone appeared once. The chain combines TRBV5-1 with TRBJ1-2; 9 nucleotides align to TRBD1. J gave up 4 bases and V 6 bases, and 7 bases lay outside the gene matches. Germline-derived CDR1 and CDR2 are SGHRS and YFSETQ. This CDR3 is 14 amino acids long. The CDR3 nucleotides are TGCGCCAGCATGGGACAGGGTGAGTTCTATGGCTACACCTTC. It encodes CASMGQGEFYGYTF.

This chain uses TRBV27 with TRBJ2-7; weak D call: TRBD2 (6 bases). With 3 bases removed from V and 0 bases from J, the gap between germline ends came to 12 bases. Germline V gives CDR1 MNHEY, CDR2 SMNVEV (reference sequence). The CDR3 is 15 amino acids. The CDR3 DNA is TGTGCCAGCAGTTTCGGAGGGGCAGGCTCCTACGAGCAGTACTTC. This gives the protein CASSFGGAGSYEQYF.